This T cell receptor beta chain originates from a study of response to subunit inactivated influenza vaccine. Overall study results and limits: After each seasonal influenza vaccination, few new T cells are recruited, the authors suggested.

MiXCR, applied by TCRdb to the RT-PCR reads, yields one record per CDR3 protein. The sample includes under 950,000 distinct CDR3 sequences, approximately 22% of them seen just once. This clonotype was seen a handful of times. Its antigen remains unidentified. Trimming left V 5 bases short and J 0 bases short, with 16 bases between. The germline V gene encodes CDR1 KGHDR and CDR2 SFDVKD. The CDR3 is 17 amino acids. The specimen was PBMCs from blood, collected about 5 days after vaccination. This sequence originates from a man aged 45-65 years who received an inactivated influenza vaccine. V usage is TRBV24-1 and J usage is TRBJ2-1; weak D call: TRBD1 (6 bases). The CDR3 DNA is TGTGCCACCAGTGGTGGAACCGGGACACCCTCCTACAATGAGCAGTTCTTC. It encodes CATSGGTGTPSYNEQFF.